These 5 T cell receptor beta chains share one sample of origin, sequenced in a study of cytomegalovirus exposure and HLA in healthy donors. The PCR had 60 Vbeta and 13 Jbeta primers. The protocol was immunoSEQ multiplex PCR, while the TCRdb copy is restricted to in-frame clones and leaves out a portion. The table includes approximately 200,000 clones, around 80% detected once. Source material: PBMCs. These receptors were collected from a man aged 40-49 years in good health and CMV-seronegative.

The chain employs TRBV6-1 and TRBJ2-1; the D gene is possibly TRBD2 (6 bases). Germline-derived CDR1 and CDR2 are MNHNS and SASEGT. V lost 7 bases and J lost 10, with 14 bases in between. CDR3 length: 12 residues. The CDR3 protein is CASTWRALEQFF. CDR3 coding DNA: TGTGCCAGCACCTGGAGGGCGTTGGAGCAGTTCTTC.

The chain has TRBV29-1 and TRBJ2-7; 9 bases fit TRBD1. The germline gives CDR1 SQVTM, CDR2 ANQGSEA. The CDR3 is 14 amino acids. Trimming at V came to 4 bases and at J to 0 bases, leaving 4 bases not matched to a gene. CDR3 nucleotides: TGCAGCGTTGTAAAGGGACAGGGCTCCTACGAGCAGTACTTC. This codes for CSVVKGQGSYEQYF.

By share, this clone ranks as medium-sized (0.01 to 0.1%). The gene calls are TRBV4-1 and TRBJ1-5; D gene uncertain. This CDR3 contains 15 residues. CDR1 is MGHRA, CDR2 YSYEKL, per germline. With 0 bases removed from V and 8 bases from J, the gap between germline ends came to 14 bases. CDR3 in DNA: TGCGCCAGCAGCCAAGATCCCGGGTCCTCGGAGCCCCAGCATTTT. Amino acids: CASSQDPGSSEPQHF.

The chain couples TRBV30 to TRBJ1-2; D call uncertain. The CDR3 loop spans 11 amino acids. Deletions cut 1 base from V and 5 bases from J, with 5 bases between. Germline values: CDR1 GTSNPN, CDR2 SVGIG (reference sequence). The CDR3 sequence: CAWSGGYGYTF. CDR3 coding DNA: TGTGCCTGGAGTGGAGGATATGGCTACACCTTC.

The chain links TRBV7-2 to TRBJ2-5, with 7 bases fitting TRBD1. The DNA end is more similar to TRBJ2-7, so the J call may be wrong. From germline, CDR1 is SGHTA and CDR2 FQGNSA. CDR3 length equals 13 residues. The CDR3 spells CASSPDRESEQYF. The CDR3 region has the DNA TGTGCCAGCAGCCCAGACAGGGAGAGCGAGCAGTACTTC.